One and the same sample provided the 11 T cell receptor beta chains below, sequenced in a study of prognosis after radiotherapy for stage I lung cancer. Amplification of TCR beta CDR3 from genomic DNA used two-round multiplex PCR. The use of primers specific to each TRBV and TRBJ gene characterized first-round PCR. MiXCR was run by TCRdb on the multiplex PCR reads, yielding one entry per CDR3 protein. The table has tens of thousands of distinct CDR3 sequences, about a third seen once. The specimen comprised PBMCs, sampled before or after stereotactic body radiation therapy (not recorded which). The receptors shown here come from a donor over 45 with non-small cell lung cancer.

This clonotype was recorded many times. J is TRBJ2-5 and V is TRBV28; 10 bases match TRBD1. Germline V gene sequence: CDR1 MDHEN, CDR2 SYDVKM. This CDR3 region has 12 residues. J was trimmed by 5 bases and V by 8 bases; bases with no gene match: 2. The CDR3 DNA reads as TGTGCCAGCGGGACAGGGGCGGAGACCCAGTACTTC. It translates to CASGTGAETQYF.

This clonotype was seen at least ten times. This rearrangement joins TRBV15 to TRBJ2-6; D perhaps matches TRBD2 (6 bases). Germline CDR1 LNHNV, CDR2 YYDKDF (reference sequence). The CDR3 is 19 amino acids. Trimming left V 8 bases short and J 0 bases short, with 23 bases between. The CDR3 is CATGDFVEGVNSGANVLTF. CDR3 in DNA: TGTGCCACCGGGGATTTTGTGGAGGGCGTTAACTCTGGGGCCAACGTCCTGACTTTC.

This clonotype showed up many times. This chain connects TRBV5-1 to TRBJ2-7; 9 nucleotides align to TRBD1. V shed 0 bases, J shed 4 bases, and the junction held 2 bases outside the gene matches. The V gene's germline CDR1 is SGHRS and CDR2 YFSETQ. The CDR3 runs 14 residues. The CDR3 reads CASSLAGTGYEQYF. In DNA, the CDR3 is TGCGCCAGCAGCTTGGCAGGGACAGGGTACGAGCAGTACTTC. The complete variable domain, with remaining parts taken from reference TRBV5-1 and TRBJ2-7, reads KAGVTQTPRYLIKTRGQQVTLSCSPISGHRSVSWYQQTPGQGLQFLFEYFSETQRNKGNFPGRFSGRQFSNSRSEMNVSTLELGDSALYLCASSLAGTGYEQYFGPGTRLTVT.

The CDR3 coding sequence is TGTGCCAGCAGCTTAGTTGCGGGAGGAGGTGGTGAGCAGTTCTTC. It translates to CASSLVAGGGGEQFF. The chain combines TRBV7-2 with TRBJ2-1, with 8 bases aligning to TRBD2. The V gene end was trimmed by 1 base and the J gene end by 9 bases; junction bases not matched to a gene: 8. The germline V gene has CDR1 SGHTA and CDR2 FQGNSA. The CDR3 totals 15 residues.

Ten or more counts support this clonotype. The chain joins TRBV5-1 to TRBJ1-5; D may be TRBD1 (5 bases). Germline V CDR1 and CDR2: SGHRS, YFSETQ. The CDR3 contains 13 residues. Trimming left V 1 base short and J 11 bases short, with 13 bases between. CDR3 protein: CASSLQGSRSQHF. In DNA, the CDR3 is TGCGCCAGCAGCTTGCAGGGTAGCAGGTCCCAGCATTTT.

The sample holds many counts of this clonotype. The chain employs TRBV28 and TRBJ2-2; no definite D call. The CDR3 sequence is 12 residues long. CDR1 MDHEN and CDR2 SYDVKM come from the germline V gene. V lost 8 bases to trimming and J lost 6 bases, with 10 bases between them. DNA for the CDR3: TGTGCCAGCGGCCAGTTAGCCGGGGAGCTGTTTTTT. Protein sequence: CASGQLAGELFF.

The V call is TRBV20-1, the J call TRBJ2-1; either TRBD1 or TRBD2 may supply D (5 bases each). The CDR3 extends over 15 amino acids. Germline V gives CDR1 DFQATT, CDR2 SNEGSKA (reference sequence). V lost 7 bases, J lost 2 bases, and 18 bases lay in between. The CDR3 sequence is CSDSPRGAPYNEQFF. The CDR3 nucleotides are TGCAGTGATAGCCCTCGAGGGGCACCCTACAATGAGCAGTTCTTC.

This chain joins TRBV7-3 and TRBJ2-1, with D uncertain. V shed 5 bases and J shed 4 bases, with 12 bases lying between them. This CDR3 has 14 residues. The germline gives CDR1 SGHTA, CDR2 FQGTGA. CDR3 nucleotides: TGTGCCAGCAGCCCCCCCGGAACTTACAATGAGCAGTTCTTC. It yields the protein CASSPPGTYNEQFF.

This chain connects TRBV7-2 to TRBJ2-7; 7 bases agree with TRBD2. V lost 3 bases to trimming and J lost 4 bases; unmatched junction nucleotides: 15. Germline V gene lookup returns CDR1 SGHTA and CDR2 FQGNSA. The CDR3 consists of 17 residues. The CDR3, as DNA: TGTGCCAGCAGCTTCGCCACCACTAGTGGGAGGGGTTACGAGCAGTACTTC. It translates to CASSFATTSGRGYEQYF.

This clonotype was found many times. The chain carries TRBV4-1 and TRBJ1-2, with 7 nucleotides matching TRBD1. V lost 4 bases to trimming and J lost 7 bases; unmatched junction nucleotides: 9. CDR3 length: 14 amino acids. Looked up from germline, CDR1 is MGHRA and CDR2 is YSYEKL. CDR3 sequence: CASSRQTGVVGYTF. The CDR3 nucleotides read TGCGCCAGCAGCCGCCAAACAGGGGTTGTTGGCTACACCTTC.

About this clonotype itself: A much bigger clone sits one base away, suggesting this may be a read error. V is TRBV30 and J is TRBJ2-5, with D maybe TRBD1 (5 bases). Deletions cut 4 bases from V and 5 bases from J, with 11 bases between. The germline CDR1 and CDR2 sequences are GTSNPN and SVGIG (reference sequence). This CDR3 contains 12 residues. The CDR3 region is CAWNQGQETQYF. DNA of the CDR3: TGTGCCTGGAATCAGGGCCAGGAGACCCAGTACTTC.